This is a list of T cell receptor beta chains from one sample in a study of OX40 agonist ivuxolimab in advanced cancers. The protocol was immunoSEQ multiplex PCR, while the TCRdb copy is restricted to in-frame clones and leaves out a portion. The table includes 60,000 to 65,000 clones, about 92% detected once. Source: CD4+ or CD8+ T cells sorted from blood, taken in a trial of the OX40 agonist ivuxolimab. The source is an adult with an advanced solid tumor such as melanoma, head and neck, liver or kidney cancer. The CDR3 runs from the conserved cysteine through the conserved F or W.

>TRBJ1-6|TRBV5-4
CASNEYGQGNSPLHF
>TRBJ1-1|TRBV10-3
CAISVSSGGSNTEAFF
>TRBJ2-1|TRBV11-3
CASSSLDRWREGFDEQFF
>TRBJ1-2|TRBV6-1
CASSQDRNYGYTF
>TRBJ2-7|TRBV28
CASSLTTDYEQYF
>TRBJ1-2|TRBV11-3
CASSLALGERSFGYTF
>TRBJ2-1|TRBV15
CATSRDLRVVSNEQFF
>TRBJ1-2|TRBV19
CATAEGWGEGYTF
>TRBJ1-4|TRBV6-6
CASRSGWADEKLFF
>TRBJ2-1|TRBV19
CASSKGLAGGPHRFF
>TRBJ2-1|TRBV10-1
CASSRTSGQYNEQFF
>TRBJ2-1|TRBV11-2
CASSLHGGPDNEQFF
>TRBJ2-4|TRBV7-9
CASSLVGVTGAAKNIQYF
>TRBJ1-4|TRBV5-6
CASSKTGPNEKLFF
>TRBJ2-3|TRBV2
CASLVGASTDTQYF
>TRBJ2-1|TRBV5-8
CASSLVRVNEQFF
>TRBJ2-2|TRBV10-3
CAISGGDGELFF
>TRBJ2-3|TRBV7-3
CASSLDGRGTDTQYF
>TRBJ1-3|TRBV30
CAWSHIFGNTIYF
>TRBJ1-1|TRBV6-6
CASSLTGVTEAFF
>TRBJ2-5|TRBV2
CASKLAGGGYQETQYF
>TRBJ2-7|TRBV5-6
CASRPKSVTYEQYF
>TRBJ2-5|TRBV5-1
CASSLASPQETQYF
>TRBJ1-2|TRBV6-1
CASSEDGGQGYGYTF
>TRBJ2-3|TRBV7-9
CASSHGLAGGPNTDTQYF
>TRBJ2-1|TRBV7-6
CASSLSFIHNEQFF
>TRBJ2-7|TRBV7-3
CASSFGPGQGSEQYF
>TRBJ2-2|TRBV27
CASSFFGTGELFF
>TRBJ1-1|TRBV11-2
CASSWPGRGMNTEAFF
>TRBJ1-5|TRBV6-5
CATVPGQGDNQPQHF
>TRBJ1-6|TRBV6-6
CASSPLGPPNNSPLHF
>TRBJ2-6|TRBV28
CASETAGDRANVLTF
>TRBJ2-7|TRBV11-3
CASSHGQVYEQYF
>TRBJ2-5|TRBV11-3
CASSFTSGAQYF
>TRBJ2-5|TRBV11-3
CASSLGGWASGQETQYF
>TRBJ2-3|TRBV9
CASSYSGSRVDTQYF
>TRBJ2-5|TRBV19
CASRGPGRGPQETQYF
>TRBJ2-1|TRBV28
CASSPTSDGRDEQFF
>TRBJ2-7|TRBV7-8
CASNWGAGGNSYEQYF
>TRBJ1-6|TRBV13
CASSLEGGSGTGVVPLHF
>TRBJ2-5|TRBV5-1
CASSLGPSAGETQYF
>TRBJ1-1|TRBV30
CATSRRDRRPMNTEAFF
>TRBJ2-1|TRBV7-6
CASSYSFTSDYNEQFF
>TRBJ1-2|TRBV5-6
CASSLAGEVIYGYTF
>TRBJ2-2|TRBV6-5
CASRLRTGELFF
>TRBJ2-1|TRBV6-5
CASSSPASYNEQFF
>TRBJ2-5|TRBV5-1
CASSGIDGTDQETQYF
>TRBJ2-3|TRBV7-7
CASSLGTAGSDTQYF
>TRBJ2-1|TRBV28
CASNPHRGEAYNEQFF